The source of this T cell receptor (beta chain) is a study of cytomegalovirus exposure and HLA in healthy donors. The CDR3 consists of 13 residues. The J segment lost 2 bases and the V segment lost 6 bases, leaving 3 bases of the junction unmatched. Germline CDR1 SQVTM, CDR2 ANQGSEA. The primer mix had 60 Vbeta and 13 Jbeta primers. TCRdb's copy holds only in-frame clones and misses some; the assay was immunoSEQ multiplex PCR. This sample carries under 150,000 clones, approximately 82% of them seen once, and the ten largest clones take roughly 1.4%. Input material: PBMCs. The TCR sequence derives from a man aged 30 to 45 in good health and CMV-seropositive. V is TRBV29-1 and J is TRBJ2-1, with 8 bases that match TRBD1. Written as DNA, the CDR3 is TGCAGCGTGGACAGGGTCCCCTACAATGAGCAGTTCTTC. The encoded protein is CSVDRVPYNEQFF.